A selection of T cell receptor beta chains follows, all from one sample in a study of beta chain features in type 1 diabetes. Profiling relied on immunoSEQ multiplex PCR, and the TCRdb table lists in-frame clones only, not all of them. The sample records 620,000 or so clones, 15% to 18% being singletons. What was sequenced was naive CD4+ T cells from blood. Receptor source: a man between 18 and 29 years old in good health. CDR3s include the opening cysteine and the closing phenylalanine or tryptophan. D genes are given only for firm matches. Clone sizes are given selectively: once, few, many, or a class where the clone is expanded.

clone size	V gene	J gene	D gene	CDR3 DNA	CDR3 protein
-	TRBV28	TRBJ1-5	TRBD1	TGTGCCAGCAGCTCCCAGGGGGCTGGCGATCAGCCCCAGCATTTT	CASSSQGAGDQPQHF
few	TRBV7-2	TRBJ1-5	TRBD1	TGTGCCAGCAGCTTGGCGACAGGGGGGGTTAATCAGCCCCAGCATTTT	CASSLATGGVNQPQHF
-	TRBV13	TRBJ2-7	-	TGTGCCAGCAGCTTAGACAGGCTCTCTCTGGGCGAGCAGTACTTC	CASSLDRLSLGEQYF
-	TRBV6-5	TRBJ1-1	-	TGTGCCAGCAGCCGCGAAGAGGCAGGAAGGACGGCTTTCTTT	CASSREEAGRTAFF
-	TRBV29-1	TRBJ2-1	-	TGCAGCGTCCCTTTTAGGGCCAGCTCCTACAATGAGCAGTTCTTC	CSVPFRASSYNEQFF
once	TRBV15	TRBJ2-1	-	TGTGCCACCAGCAGCGACCTTTTTGTGGAGCAGTTCTTC	CATSSDLFVEQFF
-	TRBV7-2	TRBJ2-3	-	TGTGCCAGCAGCTTCGCTCGGGGGATGCGCACAGATACGCAGTATTTT	CASSFARGMRTDTQYF
-	TRBV4-3	TRBJ2-7	TRBD1	TGCGCCAGCAGCCTCATCGGGGGACAGGGGTACGAGCAGTACTTC	CASSLIGGQGYEQYF
few	TRBV13	TRBJ1-2	TRBD1	TGTGCCAGCAGCTCCCGGGACAGGGGCCGAACCTTC	CASSSRDRGRTF
-	TRBV7-3	TRBJ2-1	-	TGTGCCAGCAGCTCCCGCCGGGCCTCCTCCTACAATGAGCAGTTCTTC	CASSSRRASSYNEQFF
-	TRBV25-1	TRBJ2-7	-	TGTGCCAGCAGGGGGGCAGGGCCCTACGAGCAGTACTTC	CASRGAGPYEQYF
-	TRBV7-8	TRBJ1-1	-	TGTGCCAGCAGCCCTCTCATCGAAGCTTTCTTT	CASSPLIEAFF
few	TRBV7-9	TRBJ1-1	-	TGTGCCAGCAGCTTAAAGGGGGGCACTGAAGCTTTCTTT	CASSLKGGTEAFF
-	TRBV2	TRBJ2-7	TRBD1	TGTGCCAGCAGTCCGACAGGGGGTTACGAGCAGTACTTC	CASSPTGGYEQYF
-	TRBV6-1	TRBJ2-7	-	TGTGCCAGCAGCACACAGGGTTTGGGAACGAGGGAGCAGTACTTC	CASSTQGLGTREQYF
few	TRBV14	TRBJ1-2	-	TGTGCCAGCAGCCACCGAACAGGGAATGGCTACACCTTC	CASSHRTGNGYTF
few	TRBV19	TRBJ1-2	-	TGTGCCAGTAGTATAGGAGGGACTGCCTCTAACTATGGCTACACCTTC	CASSIGGTASNYGYTF
few	TRBV27	TRBJ2-7	TRBD2	TGTGCCAGCAGTACCCAAGGACTAGCGGGGGGGCGCTCCTACGAGCAGTACTTC	CASSTQGLAGGRSYEQYF
few	TRBV29-1	TRBJ2-4	-	TGCAGCGGTACAGGGCATGGGGGCAAAAACATTCAGTACTTC	CSGTGHGGKNIQYF